The rows below give T cell receptor beta chains drawn from one sample of a study of cytomegalovirus exposure and HLA in healthy donors. TCRdb's copy holds only in-frame clones and misses some; the assay was immunoSEQ multiplex PCR. The table records 85,000 to 90,000 clones, around 76% of them present only once. Specimen: PBMCs. Every receptor here comes from a man between 25 and 39 years old in good health and CMV-seropositive. Both conserved end residues are part of each CDR3. The order of the fields is clone size, D gene, J gene, V gene, CDR3 protein, CDR3 DNA. D genes are given only for firm matches. Part of the rows lack a size; the others show once, few, many or a class for expanded clones.

NA,NA,TRBJ2-1,TRBV5-1,CASKPRGTLGEQFF,TGCGCCAGCAAGCCCCGGGGGACTTTGGGTGAGCAGTTCTTC
NA,NA,TRBJ1-4,TRBV30,CAWTAGQGGKLFF,TGTGCCTGGACAGCGGGACAAGGGGGAAAACTGTTTTTT
NA,NA,TRBJ1-5,TRBV28,CAWPGGAVQPQHF,TGTGCCTGGCCGGGGGGGGCGGTTCAGCCCCAGCATTTT
NA,NA,TRBJ2-2,TRBV9,CASSGQGKTGELFF,TGTGCCAGCAGCGGGCAGGGGAAGACCGGGGAGCTGTTTTTT
few,NA,TRBJ1-1,TRBV5-6,CASSPAGTEAFF,TGTGCCAGCAGCCCGGCGGGGACTGAAGCTTTCTTT
few,NA,TRBJ1-1,TRBV7-3,CASRSPLRGIAEAFF,TGTGCCAGCAGGTCTCCCCTCCGGGGGATCGCTGAAGCTTTCTTT
NA,NA,TRBJ2-6,TRBV19,CASGSAVSGANVLTF,TGTGCCAGTGGGTCGGCGGTCTCTGGGGCCAACGTCCTGACTTTC
NA,NA,TRBJ2-6,TRBV6-5,CASSLQYSGANVLTF,TGTGCCAGCAGTCTCCAGTACTCTGGGGCCAACGTCCTGACTTTC
NA,TRBD1,TRBJ1-2,TRBV5-1,CASSVGQGAGYGYTF,TGCGCCAGCAGCGTGGGACAGGGGGCCGGCTATGGCTACACCTTC
once,NA,TRBJ1-2,TRBV6-5,CASSYAGNYGYTF,TGTGCCAGCAGTTACGCGGGTAACTATGGCTACACCTTC
NA,TRBD1,TRBJ2-2,TRBV2,CASGRDRENTGELFF,TGTGCCAGCGGCCGGGACAGGGAGAACACCGGGGAGCTGTTTTTT
NA,TRBD1,TRBJ1-4,TRBV2,CASSLDRGNEKLFF,TGTGCCAGCTCCTTAGACAGGGGAAATGAAAAACTGTTTTTT
NA,TRBD1,TRBJ2-2,TRBV5-6,CASSFGTGIAGELFF,TGTGCCAGCAGCTTCGGGACAGGGATAGCCGGGGAGCTGTTTTTT
NA,NA,TRBJ2-1,TRBV15,CATSEIPVLSYNEQFF,TGTGCCACCAGCGAAATCCCGGTCCTTTCCTACAATGAGCAGTTCTTC
NA,TRBD1,TRBJ2-5,TRBV27,CASRRDSFYQETQYF,TGTGCCAGCAGGAGGGACAGCTTTTACCAAGAGACCCAGTACTTC
NA,NA,TRBJ2-6,TRBV9,CASSEQRESGANVLTF,TGTGCCAGCAGCGAGCAGAGGGAGTCTGGGGCCAACGTCCTGACTTTC
NA,NA,TRBJ2-7,TRBV4-3,CASSQDHTPGRHYEQYF,TGCGCCAGCAGCCAAGACCATACTCCGGGAAGGCACTACGAGCAGTACTTC
NA,TRBD1,TRBJ1-6,TRBV10-3,CATHLDRRNSPLHF,TGTGCCACCCATCTGGACAGGCGGAATTCACCCCTCCACTTT
few,TRBD1,TRBJ2-7,TRBV6-6,CASSYEGASYEQYF,TGTGCCAGCAGTTACGAGGGGGCTTCCTACGAGCAGTACTTC
NA,TRBD2,TRBJ2-7,TRBV6-1,CASKLAGGPWEQYF,TGTGCCAGCAAGCTAGCGGGGGGACCGTGGGAGCAGTACTTC
NA,TRBD2,TRBJ2-1,TRBV9,CASSVGTSGGLSEQFF,TGTGCCAGCAGCGTAGGAACCAGCGGGGGCCTAAGTGAGCAGTTCTTC
few,TRBD1,TRBJ1-6,TRBV14,CASSQDMDRDNSPLHF,TGTGCCAGCAGCCAAGATATGGACAGGGATAATTCACCCCTCCACTTT
NA,NA,TRBJ1-5,TRBV14,CASSRTGSNQPQHF,TGTGCCAGCAGCCGGACGGGGAGCAATCAGCCCCAGCATTTT
NA,NA,TRBJ1-5,TRBV6-6,CASSYHEGQHNQPQHF,TGTGCCAGCAGTTACCATGAAGGACAGCACAATCAGCCCCAGCATTTT
few,TRBD2,TRBJ2-1,TRBV19,CASSFSGGSSYNEQFF,TGTGCCAGTAGTTTTAGCGGGGGGTCCTCCTACAATGAGCAGTTCTTC
NA,NA,TRBJ1-5,TRBV30,CAWTTGQSNQPQHF,TGTGCCTGGACCACCGGACAGAGCAATCAGCCCCAGCATTTT
NA,NA,TRBJ2-3,TRBV2,CASSAQGRGTDTQYF,TGTGCCAGCAGTGCCCAGGGCCGGGGCACAGATACGCAGTATTTT
NA,NA,TRBJ2-7,TRBV6-1,CASSELGGVDEQYF,TGTGCCAGCAGTGAACTCGGAGGGGTGGACGAGCAGTACTTC
NA,TRBD2,TRBJ2-1,TRBV5-1,CASSLGGGANNEQFF,TGCGCCAGCAGCTTGGGCGGGGGGGCTAACAATGAGCAGTTCTTC
NA,TRBD2,TRBJ2-5,TRBV28,CASSFLAGGRQETQYF,TGTGCCAGCAGTTTCCTAGCGGGGGGTCGGCAAGAGACCCAGTACTTC
NA,TRBD1,TRBJ1-5,TRBV28,CASSSPGQGTNQPQHF,TGTGCCAGCAGTTCTCCGGGACAGGGGACAAATCAGCCCCAGCATTTT
NA,TRBD1,TRBJ1-1,TRBV5-6,CASSSHRGTEAFF,TGTGCCAGCAGCTCCCACAGGGGGACTGAAGCTTTCTTT
NA,NA,TRBJ1-2,TRBV10-3,CAISEGYRDYGYTF,TGTGCCATCAGTGAAGGTTACAGGGACTATGGCTACACCTTC
NA,NA,TRBJ2-7,TRBV30,CAWSVLEGEQYF,TGTGCCTGGAGTGTTTTGGAGGGCGAGCAGTACTTC
few,TRBD1,TRBJ2-4,TRBV11-1,CASSMGTEGDIQYF,TGTGCCAGCAGCATGGGGACAGAGGGTGACATTCAGTACTTC
NA,NA,TRBJ2-1,TRBV19,CASGTKSSYNEQFF,TGTGCCAGTGGGACAAAGAGCTCCTACAATGAGCAGTTCTTC
NA,NA,TRBJ2-7,TRBV7-9,CSSSLAPGRQYEQYF,TGTTCCAGCAGCTTAGCTCCCGGGAGACAGTACGAGCAGTACTTC
NA,TRBD1,TRBJ1-4,TRBV4-3,CASSRKTGGINEKLFF,TGCGCCAGCAGCCGCAAAACAGGGGGGATTAATGAAAAACTGTTTTTT
few,TRBD2,TRBJ2-3,TRBV6-5,CASSTGLASTDTQYF,TGTGCCAGCAGTACGGGACTAGCTAGCACAGATACGCAGTATTTT
NA,TRBD1,TRBJ1-2,TRBV10-2,CASSTDRGSIYGYTF,TGCGCCAGCAGTACGGACAGGGGGTCAATCTATGGCTACACCTTC
NA,NA,TRBJ2-7,TRBV18,CASSPGSYEQYF,TGTGCCAGCTCACCCGGCTCCTACGAGCAGTACTTC
NA,NA,TRBJ2-3,TRBV5-5,CASSLDPGTDTQYF,TGTGCCAGCAGCTTGGATCCAGGGACAGATACGCAGTATTTT
NA,TRBD1,TRBJ2-7,TRBV30,CAWQRDRAYEQYF,TGTGCCTGGCAACGGGACAGGGCGTACGAGCAGTACTTC
NA,NA,TRBJ2-3,TRBV28,CASSSNFGGWPTDTQYF,TGTGCCAGCAGTTCGAACTTCGGGGGATGGCCCACAGATACGCAGTATTTT
few,NA,TRBJ1-2,TRBV11-2,CASSPAAAANYGYTF,TGTGCCAGCAGCCCCGCCGCGGCAGCTAACTATGGCTACACCTTC
NA,TRBD1,TRBJ1-1,TRBV6-1,CASSDRGQTRTEAFF,TGTGCCAGCAGTGACCGGGGACAGACGAGAACTGAAGCTTTCTTT
NA,NA,TRBJ2-7,TRBV29-1,CSVEEGGRGSEQYF,TGCAGCGTAGAAGAGGGGGGCAGGGGGTCCGAGCAGTACTTC
NA,NA,TRBJ2-1,TRBV18,CASSPPNREYNEQFF,TGTGCCAGCTCACCACCCAACAGGGAATACAATGAGCAGTTCTTC
NA,TRBD2,TRBJ2-7,TRBV29-1,CSVELNPGGYEQYF,TGCAGCGTAGAACTGAACCCGGGGGGCTACGAGCAGTACTTC
NA,NA,TRBJ1-1,TRBV7-2,CASSSQGNTEAFF,TGTGCCAGCAGCTCCCAGGGGAACACTGAAGCTTTCTTT
NA,TRBD1,TRBJ2-2,TRBV27,CASSPRDRVNVAGELFF,TGTGCCAGCAGTCCCCGGGACAGGGTAAATGTGGCCGGGGAGCTGTTTTTT
NA,TRBD2,TRBJ2-3,TRBV6-6,CASTIGTSGGSDTQYF,TGTGCCAGCACCATCGGGACTAGCGGGGGGTCAGATACGCAGTATTTT
NA,TRBD1,TRBJ2-1,TRBV12-5,CASGYIPGQGPYNEQFF,TGTGCTAGTGGGTACATCCCGGGACAGGGGCCTTACAATGAGCAGTTCTTC
NA,NA,TRBJ1-5,TRBV5-8,CASSLWQRSNQPQHF,TGTGCCAGCAGCTTATGGCAGCGTAGCAATCAGCCCCAGCATTTT